This T cell receptor (beta chain) was found in a study of cytomegalovirus exposure and HLA in healthy donors. The PCR used 60 Vbeta and 13 Jbeta primers. Profiled with immunoSEQ multiplex PCR; TCRdb holds only in-frame clones, not every one. Of some 40,000 clones listed, 81% are singletons. About this clone itself: Its cognate antigen is unknown.

The V end was cut by 1 base, the J end by 0 bases, with 16 bases between. The CDR3 extends over 17 amino acids. CDR1 SQVTM and CDR2 ANQGSEA come from the germline V gene. The study's findings and limits: In terms of immune exposure information, only CMV serostatus was available. Fewer N-insertions (relative to the approximately 670-donor mean) were reportedly seen in an Asian-associated ancestry cluster in a later analysis. TCR sequences were mostly rare, though some public TCRs occurred in many donors.

Samples came from healthy bone marrow donors. The sequenced sample consisted of PBMCs. This sequence originates from a man aged 50 or older in good health and CMV-seronegative. This chain connects TRBV29-1 to TRBJ2-1, with D possibly being TRBD1 (6 bases). CDR3 region: CSVEGKFRQASYNEQFF. Here the CDR3 DNA reads TGCAGCGTTGAAGGAAAGTTCCGACAGGCCTCCTACAATGAGCAGTTCTTC.